This T cell receptor (beta chain) was recorded in a study of blood T cell repertoires in COVID-19. About the study: The samples span acute and convalescent COVID-19 from the United States, Italy and Spain. PBMCs, B-cell-depleted T cells, or T cells were the source of the cDNA or gDNA that made up the material.

In the original processing: The authors estimated nucleated cell counts from reference gene primer amplification. Sequencing was performed with immunoSEQ multiplex PCR; in TCRdb, only in-frame clones are kept and a portion is missing. The DNA gave D and trimming, while V, J and clone size come from that table. The data hold about 220,000 clones, with 84% observed a single time. The CDR3 spans 15 residues. Germline V lookup: CDR1 SGHRS, CDR2 YFSETQ. J lost 12 bases, V lost 4 bases, and 13 bases had no gene match. The sequenced sample was peripheral blood. J is TRBJ1-2 and V is TRBV5-1; 12 nucleotides line up with TRBD1. The sequence came from a man younger than 40 with active or convalescent COVID-19. Here the CDR3 DNA reads TGCGCCAGCAGCGATTCCCCGGGACAGGGGGCCCTACACACCTTC. Its translation is CASSDSPGQGALHTF.